This T cell receptor (beta chain) was obtained from a study of CD8 T cells in ankylosing spondylitis. Comments on this clonotype: Antigen unknown.

In making TCR beta libraries, quantitative 5'-RACE with molecular barcodes was used. From the 5' RACE reads, TCRdb called clonotypes with MiXCR, one entry per CDR3 protein. The profile shows fewer than 650,000 distinct CDR3 sequences, 10% to 15% of them singletons. Overall study results and limits: Disease-linked clones reportedly concentrated significantly in matched ankylosing spondylitis synovial fluid. Apparently characteristic of ankylosing spondylitis blood was a TCR beta motif (fewer than ten highly homologous variants).

V gave up 5 bases and J gave up 1 base, with 12 bases separating them. From germline, CDR1 is MNHNS and CDR2 SASEGT. This CDR3 has 15 amino acids. The TCR originated in a male donor with ankylosing spondylitis. The specimen was blood, either unsorted or a sorted T cell fraction (not recorded which). V and J are TRBV6-1 and TRBJ2-1, with D possibly TRBD2 on 6 matching bases. The DNA for the CDR3 is TGTGCCAGCAGTAGGGACTTCATTTCCTACAATGAGCAGTTCTTC. Translated: CASSRDFISYNEQFF.